The present entry profiles one T cell receptor beta chain with its context. Its antigen is unidentified. The germline gives CDR1 MNHNS, CDR2 SASEGT. The CDR3 consists of 14 residues. The V gene lost 0 bases and the J gene lost 6 bases, with 12 bases spanning the gap. This specimen belongs to a study of OX40 agonist ivuxolimab in advanced cancers. Study summary: Prior therapy, whether anti-PD-1, anti-PD-L1 or anti-CTLA-4, was allowed, and 40% had some. Findings of the study overall: Among patients with partial responses at 0.1-3.0 mg/kg, clonal expansion was among the lowest. In the 0.1 to 3.0 mg/kg range, CD4+ and CD8+ blood T cells had expanded clonally by week 6.

This table comes from immunoSEQ multiplex PCR, and its TCRdb copy is limited to in-frame clones, with some not included. The table shows about 110,000 clones, with around 93% occurring only once. The sequence was obtained from an adult with an advanced solid tumor such as melanoma, head and neck, liver or kidney cancer. The sequenced sample was CD4+ or CD8+ T cells sorted from blood, obtained in a trial of the OX40 agonist ivuxolimab. The rearrangement links TRBV6-1 to TRBJ2-7; D call uncertain. CDR3 sequence: CASSEAIYHREQYF. CDR3 nucleotides: TGTGCCAGCAGTGAAGCGATCTACCACCGCGAGCAGTACTTC.